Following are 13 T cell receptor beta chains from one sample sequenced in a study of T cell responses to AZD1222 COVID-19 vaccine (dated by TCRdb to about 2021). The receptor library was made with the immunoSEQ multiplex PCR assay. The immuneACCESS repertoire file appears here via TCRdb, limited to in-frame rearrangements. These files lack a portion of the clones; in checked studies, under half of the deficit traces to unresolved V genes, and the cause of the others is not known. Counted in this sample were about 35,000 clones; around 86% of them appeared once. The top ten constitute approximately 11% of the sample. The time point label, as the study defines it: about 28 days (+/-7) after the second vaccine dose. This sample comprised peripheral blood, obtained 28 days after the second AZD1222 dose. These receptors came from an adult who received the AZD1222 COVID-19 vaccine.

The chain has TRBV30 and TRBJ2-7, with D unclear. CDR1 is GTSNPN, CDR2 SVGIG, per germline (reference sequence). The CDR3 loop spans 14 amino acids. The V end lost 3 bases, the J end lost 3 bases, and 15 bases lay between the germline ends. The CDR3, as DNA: TGTGCCTGGAGCCCTTACGGTAGCTACTACGAGCAGTACTTC. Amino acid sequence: CAWSPYGSYYEQYF.

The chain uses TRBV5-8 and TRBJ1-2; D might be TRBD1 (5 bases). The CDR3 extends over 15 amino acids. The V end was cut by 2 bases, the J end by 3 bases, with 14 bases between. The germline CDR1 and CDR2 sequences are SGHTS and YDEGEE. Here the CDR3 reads CASSLGQGLDYGYTF. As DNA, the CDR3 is TGTGCCAGCAGCTTAGGGCAGGGCTTGGACTATGGCTACACCTTC.

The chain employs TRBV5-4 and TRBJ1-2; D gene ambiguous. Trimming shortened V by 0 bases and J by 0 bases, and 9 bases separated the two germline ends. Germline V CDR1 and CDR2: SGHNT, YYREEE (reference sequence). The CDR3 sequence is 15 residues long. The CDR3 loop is CASSLVSGSNYGYTF. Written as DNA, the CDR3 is TGTGCCAGCAGCTTGGTTTCCGGGTCTAACTATGGCTACACCTTC.

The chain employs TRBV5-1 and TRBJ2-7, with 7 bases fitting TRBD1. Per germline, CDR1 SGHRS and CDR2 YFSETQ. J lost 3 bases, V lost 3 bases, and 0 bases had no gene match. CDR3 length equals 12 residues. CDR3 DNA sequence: TGCGCCAGCAGCTACAGGGGCTACGAGCAGTACTTC. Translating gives CASSYRGYEQYF.

CDR3 nucleotide sequence: TGTGCCAGCACCCCACGAGTCAGGAACACTGAAGCTTTCTTT. Its translation: CASTPRVRNTEAFF. This sequence joins TRBV28 and TRBJ1-1; D is undetermined. V was shortened by 7 bases and J by 1 base, with 13 bases between the two germline ends. CDR3 size: 14 residues. Per the germline V gene, CDR1 is MDHEN and CDR2 is SYDVKM.

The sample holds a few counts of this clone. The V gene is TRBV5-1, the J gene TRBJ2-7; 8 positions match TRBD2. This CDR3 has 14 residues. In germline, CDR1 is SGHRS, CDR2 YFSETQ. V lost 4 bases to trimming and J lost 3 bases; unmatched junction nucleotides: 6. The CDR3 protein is CASSRAGEVYEQYF. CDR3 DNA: TGCGCCAGCAGCAGAGCGGGAGAAGTCTACGAGCAGTACTTC.

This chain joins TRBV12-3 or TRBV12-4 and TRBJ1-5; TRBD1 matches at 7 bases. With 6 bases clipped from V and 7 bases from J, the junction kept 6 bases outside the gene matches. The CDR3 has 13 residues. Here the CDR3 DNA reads TGTGCCAGCAGCCTTACAGGGGACCAGCCCCAGCATTTT. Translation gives CASSLTGDQPQHF.

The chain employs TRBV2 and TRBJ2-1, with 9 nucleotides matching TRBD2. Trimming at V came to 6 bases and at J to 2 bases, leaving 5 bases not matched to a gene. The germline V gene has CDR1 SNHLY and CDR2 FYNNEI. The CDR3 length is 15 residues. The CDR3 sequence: CASSPVAGAYNEQFF. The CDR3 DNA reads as TGTGCCAGCAGCCCAGTAGCGGGGGCCTACAATGAGCAGTTCTTC.

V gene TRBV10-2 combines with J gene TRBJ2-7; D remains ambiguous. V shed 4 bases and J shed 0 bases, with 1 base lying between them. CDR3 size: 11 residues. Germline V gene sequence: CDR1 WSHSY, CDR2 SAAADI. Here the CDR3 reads CASSVSYEQYF. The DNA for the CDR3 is TGCGCCAGCAGTGTCTCCTACGAGCAGTACTTC.

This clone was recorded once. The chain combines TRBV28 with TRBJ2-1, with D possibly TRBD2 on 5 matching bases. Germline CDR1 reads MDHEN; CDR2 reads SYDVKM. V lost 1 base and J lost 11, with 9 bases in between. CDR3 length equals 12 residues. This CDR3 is CASSLLRGKQFF. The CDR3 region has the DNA TGTGCCAGCAGTTTATTACGGGGAAAGCAGTTCTTC.

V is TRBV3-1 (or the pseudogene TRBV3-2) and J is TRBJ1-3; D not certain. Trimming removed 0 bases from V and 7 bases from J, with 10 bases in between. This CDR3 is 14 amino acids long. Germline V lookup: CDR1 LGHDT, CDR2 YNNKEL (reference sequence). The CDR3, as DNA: TGTGCCAGCAGCCAAGAGGGTGTGCGGAACACCATATATTTT. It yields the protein CASSQEGVRNTIYF.

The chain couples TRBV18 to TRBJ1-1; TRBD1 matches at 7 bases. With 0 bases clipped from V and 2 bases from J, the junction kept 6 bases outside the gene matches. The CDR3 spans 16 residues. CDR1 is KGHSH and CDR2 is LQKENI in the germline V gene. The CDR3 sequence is CASSPPGQKINTEAFF. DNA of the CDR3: TGTGCCAGCTCACCACCGGGACAGAAAATTAACACTGAAGCTTTCTTT. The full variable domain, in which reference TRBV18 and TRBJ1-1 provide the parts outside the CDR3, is NAGVMQNPRHLVRRRGQEARLRCSPMKGHSHVYWYRQLPEEGLKFMVYLQKENIIDESGMPKERFSAEFPKEGPSILRIQQVVRGDSAAYFCASSPPGQKINTEAFFGQGTRLTVV.

The chain's CDR3 is CAWSVQGPTEAFF. The CDR3 region has the DNA TGTGCCTGGAGTGTCCAGGGGCCCACTGAAGCTTTCTTT. The rearrangement uses TRBV30 and TRBJ1-1; D may be TRBD1 (6 bases). Between the trimmed V and J ends, which lost 0 bases and 4 bases, there was a span of 9 bases. Germline V gene sequence: CDR1 GTSNPN, CDR2 SVGIG (reference sequence). This CDR3 has 13 residues.